This T cell receptor beta chain was recovered during a study of blood T cells in healthy people across ages. They isolated at least 6 million PBMCs from each sample. For the second PCR, which ran for about 6 to 12 cycles, a sample-barcoded 5' primer and a J-beta primer mix were used. Every cDNA was tagged by a template-switch adaptor with 12 random nucleotides. TCRdb ran MiXCR on the 5' RACE reads and lists one entry per CDR3 protein. Among approximately 700,000 distinct CDR3 sequences listed, about 34% were seen once. Looked up from germline, CDR1 is SQVTM and CDR2 is ANQGSEA. The CDR3 runs 12 residues. Trimming removed 4 bases from V and 0 bases from J, with 4 bases in between.

The chain has TRBV29-1 and TRBJ1-5; no clear D. The clonotype was recovered from an elderly woman in good health. The specimen was blood. DNA for the CDR3: TGCAGCGTTGGAAATAGCAATCAGCCCCAGCATTTT. It yields the protein CSVGNSNQPQHF.